What follows describes a single TCR beta chain. The data originate from a study of T-cell reconstitution after alpha-beta-depleted transplantation in children. CDR3 length equals 12 residues. The germline V and J ends were trimmed by 5 bases and 4 bases, with 6 bases remaining between them. Germline V gene sequence: CDR1 MNHEY, CDR2 SVGEGT. Preparation of the TCRbeta library involved a method that used unique molecular identifiers. TCRdb analysed the PCR reads with MiXCR anew, one entry per CDR3 protein. Seen here are fewer than 550,000 distinct CDR3 sequences, roughly 11% observed once, and the top ten hold nearly 5.5%.

The sequences come from PBMCs from the stem cell graft donor, collected from the stem cell graft. The clonotype was recovered from a human donor who donated a stem cell graft to a child with acute myeloid leukemia. The chain links TRBV6-2 or TRBV6-3 to TRBJ1-5; D uncertain. The CDR3 bases are TGTGCCAGCAGTGTTCCGAATCAGCCCCAGCATTTT. Translation gives CASSVPNQPQHF.